The source of this T cell receptor (beta chain) is a study of blood T cell repertoires in COVID-19. About the study: The United States, Italy and Spain supplied acute and convalescent COVID-19 samples. The cDNA or gDNA used as material had been derived from T cells, B-cell-depleted T cells, or PBMCs.

The germline V gene encodes CDR1 LNHDA and CDR2 SQIVND (reference sequence). The CDR3 has 16 amino acids. Trimming took 3 bases from V and 3 from J, leaving 16 bases between them. In the study's own analysis: Reference gene primer amplification gave estimated nucleated cell counts. The data were produced by immunoSEQ multiplex PCR, yet TCRdb's version contains in-frame clones alone and is incomplete. The V and J calls and the clone size are those of that table, but D and trimming were determined from the DNA. The sample contains roughly 200,000 clones, more than 70% of which appear only once. This clonotype originated in a woman over 75 with active or convalescent COVID-19. The chain couples TRBV19 to TRBJ2-3, with D perhaps matching TRBD2 (7 bases). The source material was peripheral blood. CDR3 DNA sequence: TGTGCCAGTAGTATGCGGCGGGGGCGCGGGACAGATACGCAGTATTTT. This encodes CASSMRRGRGTDTQYF. The entire variable domain, with the rest obtained from reference TRBV19 and TRBJ2-3, is as follows: DGGITQSPKYLFRKEGQNVTLSCEQNLNHDAMYWYRQDPGQGLRLIYYSQIVNDFQKGDIAEGYSVSREKKESFPLTVTSAQKNPTAFYLCASSMRRGRGTDTQYFGPGTRLTVL.